Listed below are T cell receptor beta chains from one sample, sequenced in a study of CD8 T cells in ankylosing spondylitis. Using its own MiXCR run on the 5' RACE reads, TCRdb lists one record per CDR3 protein. The table has hundreds of thousands of distinct CDR3 sequences, about an eighth seen once. Source material: blood, either unsorted or a sorted T cell fraction (not recorded which). These receptors came from a male donor with ankylosing spondylitis. CDR3s include the opening cysteine and the closing phenylalanine or tryptophan. A D gene is named only where the DNA matches it firmly. Expanded clones are given a class, and other clones once, few, many or no size at all.

size,V,J,D,DNA,CDR3
few,TRBV21-1,TRBJ2-1,-,TGTGCCAGCAGCAAAGTCTTATGGGAATTAGGTGAGCAGTTCTTC,CASSKVLWELGEQFF
-,TRBV5-1,TRBJ2-5,-,TGCGCCAGCAGCTGGGGAGAAGGCAAGACCCAGTACTTC,CASSWGEGKTQYF
few,TRBV5-1,TRBJ2-1,-,TGCGCCAGCAGCTTGAGTCCGGCCGGCCTAGCAAATTACAATGAGCAGTTCTTC,CASSLSPAGLANYNEQFF
few,TRBV12-3/TRBV12-4,TRBJ1-1,-,TGTGCCAGCAGTTTAGGAGCCAGGGGAACCGCTGAAGCTTTCTTT,CASSLGARGTAEAFF
few,TRBV25-1,TRBJ2-5,-,TGTGCCAGCAGTGAATTGGAGACCCAGTACTTC,CASSELETQYF
many,TRBV20-1,TRBJ2-2,TRBD1,TGCAGTGCTAGCTACAGGGGGCGAGGAAACACCGGGGAGCTGTTTTTT,CSASYRGRGNTGELFF
few,TRBV6-1,TRBJ2-2,TRBD1,TGTGCCAGCAGTCAGAGACAGGGGAGGATCGCCGGGGAGCTGTTTTTT,CASSQRQGRIAGELFF
once,TRBV6-6,TRBJ1-2,-,TGTGCCAGCACTAAACAGGCCTTTGGCTACACCTTC,CASTKQAFGYTF
few,TRBV6-5,TRBJ1-2,TRBD1,TGTGCCAGCAGTTACTCGACGGGACAGGGGTACAATGGCTACACCTTC,CASSYSTGQGYNGYTF
few,TRBV6-2/TRBV6-3,TRBJ1-1,-,TGTGCCAGCTGCTCAGGGGCTCTGAACACTGAAGCTTTCTTT,CASCSGALNTEAFF
few,TRBV7-2,TRBJ1-5,-,TGTGCCAGCAGCCCCTTAAGTCCGCGTCAGCCCCAGCATTTT,CASSPLSPRQPQHF
many,TRBV20-1,TRBJ1-5,-,TGCAGTGCCCCCCTGGCGGGGAGCAATCAGCCCCAGCATTTT,CSAPLAGSNQPQHF
few,TRBV20-1,TRBJ2-7,TRBD1,TGCAGTGCTATTGGACAGGGGGTCAACGAGCAGTACTTC,CSAIGQGVNEQYF
few,TRBV6-1,TRBJ2-3,TRBD1,TGTGCCAGCAAGCGGGACAGGGAAACAGATACGCAGTATTTT,CASKRDRETDTQYF
-,TRBV24-1,TRBJ2-1,-,TGTGCCACCAGTGACTATTCACAGGGAAGGGATGAGCAGTTCTTC,CATSDYSQGRDEQFF
few,TRBV13,TRBJ1-2,-,TGTGCCAGCACCTCGGCGGAGAGTGGCTACACCTTC,CASTSAESGYTF
many,TRBV7-2,TRBJ2-1,-,TGTGCCAGCAGCTTAGGTTCAGCTAGCGCCTACAATGAGCAGTTCTTC,CASSLGSASAYNEQFF
few,TRBV5-1,TRBJ2-5,TRBD1,TGCGCCAGCAGTGGGACAGGGGGTCGTGAGACCCAGTACTTC,CASSGTGGRETQYF
many,TRBV10-3,TRBJ2-7,-,TGTGCCATCAGTGAGTCGGACGAGCAGTACTTC,CAISESDEQYF
-,TRBV4-1,TRBJ2-1,TRBD2,TGCGCCAGCAGCCAGTGGGGACTAGCGGGAGATGCCAATGAGCAGTTCTTC,CASSQWGLAGDANEQFF
-,TRBV5-6,TRBJ2-3,-,TGTGCCAGCGGACAACGAGGAGATACGCAGTATTTT,CASGQRGDTQYF